This T cell receptor beta chain originates from a study of a mutant IDH1 vaccine in newly diagnosed glioma. Study overall: Sex among treated patients split about 60% male, around 40% female; mean age was about 40 years.

Generated by immunoSEQ multiplex PCR, the TCRdb table keeps only in-frame clones and is missing some. The sample has about 56,000 clones, approximately 75% seen once. Remarks on this clone: Its target is unknown. One end of the junction varies from germline; a read error may be responsible.

The time point denotes: week 47, end of study. The content of each vaccine dose was 300 ug of mutant IDH1 20-mer peptide, and topical imiquimod accompanied it. Looked up from germline, CDR1 is PRHDT and CDR2 is FYEKMQ (reference sequence). This CDR3 is built from 15 residues. The V gene is TRBV13, the J gene TRBJ2-7; 12 bases are a match to TRBD2. The source material was PBMCs, sampled from a glioma patient whose treatment included an IDH1 peptide vaccine. This clonotype originated in a man aged 45 to 65 with glioma. CDR3 DNA sequence: TGTGCCAGCAGCTTAGGGACTAGCGGGGGATACGGGCAGTACTTC. It translates to CASSLGTSGGYGQYF.